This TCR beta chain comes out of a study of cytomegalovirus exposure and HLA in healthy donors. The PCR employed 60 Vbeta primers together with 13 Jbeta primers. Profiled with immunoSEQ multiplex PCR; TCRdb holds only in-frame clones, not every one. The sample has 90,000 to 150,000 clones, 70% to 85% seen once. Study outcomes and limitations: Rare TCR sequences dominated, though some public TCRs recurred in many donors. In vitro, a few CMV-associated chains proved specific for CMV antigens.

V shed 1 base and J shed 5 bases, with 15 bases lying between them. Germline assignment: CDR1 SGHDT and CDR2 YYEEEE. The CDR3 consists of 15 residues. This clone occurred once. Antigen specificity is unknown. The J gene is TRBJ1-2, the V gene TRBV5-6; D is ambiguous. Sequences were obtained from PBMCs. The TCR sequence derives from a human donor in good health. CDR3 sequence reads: CASSLPPTREYGYTF. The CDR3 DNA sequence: TGTGCCAGCAGCTTGCCGCCAACCCGGGAATATGGCTACACCTTC.